Below are 31 T cell receptor beta chains sequenced from a single sample in a study of T-cell reconstitution after alpha-beta-depleted transplantation in children. A library of TCRbeta sequences, prepared with unique molecular identifiers, was generated. TCRdb reanalysed the PCR reads using MiXCR and keeps one entry per CDR3 protein. The sample consists of 200,000 to 300,000 distinct CDR3 sequences, roughly 23% of them appearing once. The specimen was PBMCs, collected before TCRalphabeta/CD19-depleted stem cell transplant. The receptors were gathered from a girl aged 2-10 years with Fanconi anemia, due to receive a stem cell transplant.

Turning to this clonotype: At one boundary the junction diverges from the germline segment, which might be a read error. This chain uses TRBV6-5 with TRBJ2-1; 8 nucleotides align to TRBD2. Per germline, CDR1 MNHEY and CDR2 SVGAGI. The CDR3 sequence is 13 residues long. The CDR3 spells CTSSYSTSVGRVF. The CDR3 region has the DNA TGTACCAGCAGTTACTCGACTAGCGTCGGCCGGGTCTTC.

This clonotype has only a few counts. This rearrangement joins TRBV20-1 to TRBJ2-1, with 7 bases matching TRBD2. Germline CDR1 and CDR2: DFQATT and SNEGSKA (reference sequence). The CDR3 sequence is 11 residues long. V dropped 6 bases and J dropped 8; count of bases not matched to a gene: 4. As DNA, the CDR3 is TGCAGTGCGTGGGAGGGCTATGAGCAGTTCTTC. It translates to CSAWEGYEQFF.

The chain couples TRBV29-1 to TRBJ2-1; D is possibly TRBD1 (6 bases). The CDR3 sequence is 15 residues long. V lost 6 bases and J 3 bases, leaving 18 bases between the germline ends. Looked up from germline, CDR1 is SQVTM and CDR2 is ANQGSEA. CDR3 sequence (DNA): TGCAGCGTCCCTAAGGCAGGGGTCATCTACAATGAGCAGTTCTTC. Its translation is CSVPKAGVIYNEQFF.

The J gene is TRBJ2-1, the V gene TRBV6-5, with 7 bases lining up with TRBD1. This CDR3 spans 17 amino acids. Trimming cost V 0 bases and J 8 bases; bases outside gene matches: 13. Germline V gene data show CDR1 as MNHEY and CDR2 as SVGAGI. In DNA form, the CDR3 reads TGTGCCAGCAGTTACTCGAAAAGGGGGCGCATGGGTTATGAGCAGTTCTTC. Translating it yields CASSYSKRGRMGYEQFF.

This chain uses TRBV27 with TRBJ1-1; D not certain. CDR3 size: 14 residues. CDR1 is MNHEY and CDR2 is SMNVEV in the germline V gene (reference sequence). The V end was cut by 2 bases, the J end by 3 bases, with 10 bases between. CDR3 region: CASSLRAAYTEAFF. In DNA form, the CDR3 reads TGTGCCAGCAGTTTAAGGGCAGCCTACACTGAAGCTTTCTTT.

This chain joins TRBV24-1 and TRBJ2-5, with D tentatively TRBD1 or TRBD2 (5 bases each). The CDR3 spans 14 residues. V gave up 5 bases and J gave up 1 base, with 10 bases separating them. CDR1 KGHDR and CDR2 SFDVKD come from the germline V gene. The CDR3 region is CATSVAGAQETQYF. CDR3 in DNA: TGTGCCACCAGTGTGGCCGGGGCCCAAGAGACCCAGTACTTC.

In this sample, this clonotype turned up a few times. This chain joins TRBV28 and TRBJ2-1; 9 positions agree with TRBD2. The V gene's germline CDR1 is MDHEN and CDR2 SYDVKM. The CDR3 is 14 residues long. V lost 7 bases and J lost 9; bases outside the gene matches: 10. CDR3 in DNA: TGTGCCAGCACGGTGGGCGGGGGGGCAGTTGAGCAGTTCTTC. This codes for CASTVGGGAVEQFF.

Only one count was recorded for this clonotype. V usage is TRBV20-1 and J usage is TRBJ2-1, with D unclear. The germline CDR1 and CDR2 sequences are DFQATT and SNEGSKA (reference sequence). Deletions cut 0 bases from V and 6 bases from J, with 9 bases between. The CDR3 totals 13 residues. CDR3 sequence (DNA): TGCAGTGCTAGAGAGGCGGCTATCAATGAGCAGTTCTTC. Translated, it gives CSAREAAINEQFF.

The rearrangement links TRBV28 to TRBJ1-2, with TRBD1 identical over 7 bases. This CDR3 contains 15 residues. V shed 3 bases and J 1 base; nucleotides not matched to a gene: 5. From germline, CDR1 is MDHEN and CDR2 SYDVKM. The chain's CDR3 is CASSFPQGYNYGYTF. CDR3 DNA sequence: TGTGCCAGCAGTTTCCCACAGGGGTATAACTATGGCTACACCTTC.

This clonotype was counted between two and nine times. The genes are TRBV11-2 and TRBJ2-1; D may be TRBD1 (6 bases). V lost 0 bases to trimming and J lost 12 bases, with 9 bases between them. CDR1 and CDR2 (germline): SGHAT, FQNNGV. This CDR3 has 12 amino acids. The DNA for the CDR3 is TGTGCCAGCAGCTTAGATAGCAGGGGGCAGTTCTTC. Amino acids: CASSLDSRGQFF.

This clonotype was detected ten times or more. V usage is TRBV10-3 and J usage is TRBJ2-1, with TRBD2 matching over 13 bases. J lost 7 bases, V lost 10 bases, and 7 bases had no gene match. This CDR3 comprises 14 residues. The germline V gene encodes CDR1 ENHRY and CDR2 SYGVKD. The CDR3 protein is CATGGLAGSNEQFF. CDR3 coding DNA: TGTGCCACCGGGGGACTAGCGGGATCAAATGAGCAGTTCTTC.

This clonotype was recorded many times. The V gene is TRBV29-1, the J gene TRBJ2-7, with a tentative D call TRBD2 (5 bases). Deletions cut 1 base from V and 1 base from J, with 11 bases between. The germline V gene encodes CDR1 SQVTM and CDR2 ANQGSEA. There are 14 residues in the CDR3. CDR3 region: CSVEVGERSYEQYF. The DNA for the CDR3 is TGCAGCGTTGAAGTTGGGGAGAGATCCTACGAGCAGTACTTC.

This clonotype was seen at least ten times. This chain joins TRBV20-1 and TRBJ2-3; perhaps TRBD2 as D (6 bases). This CDR3 region has 12 residues. V shed 8 bases and J shed 5 bases, with 14 bases lying between them. The germline CDR1 and CDR2 sequences are DFQATT and SNEGSKA (reference sequence). The CDR3 spells CSPGVRGDTQYF. The CDR3 DNA is TGCAGTCCGGGGGTTAGGGGAGATACGCAGTATTTT.

This clonotype was seen a few times. This chain connects TRBV28 to TRBJ2-7; D ambiguous. The germline CDR1 and CDR2 sequences are MDHEN and SYDVKM. Trimming took off 5 bases at V and 6 bases at J, with 14 bases between the two ends. The CDR3 is 13 residues long. The DNA for the CDR3 is TGTGCCAGCAGTGGACCTTCGTGGGGCGAGCAGTACTTC. Translated, it gives CASSGPSWGEQYF.

The V and J genes are TRBV11-2 and TRBJ2-3; 14 bases fit TRBD2. Unmatched junction bases numbered 12, after V lost 1 base and J lost 0 bases. Germline V gives CDR1 SGHAT, CDR2 FQNNGV. CDR3 size: 21 residues. This chain's CDR3 is CASSLVAATGTSGSSTDTQYF. CDR3 bases: TGTGCCAGCAGCTTAGTAGCCGCCACCGGGACTAGCGGGAGTAGCACAGATACGCAGTATTTT.

This clonotype was observed many times. The gene calls are TRBV7-2 and TRBJ1-5; D might be TRBD1 (6 bases). The CDR3 loop spans 13 amino acids. V was trimmed by 5 bases and J by 6 bases, leaving 11 bases between them. Germline V gene data show CDR1 as SGHTA and CDR2 as FQGNSA. This CDR3 reads CASSVTGSQPQHF. The CDR3 DNA reads as TGTGCCAGCAGCGTAACAGGGAGTCAGCCCCAGCATTTT.

This clonotype was observed many times. The chain uses TRBV29-1 and TRBJ1-3, with D uncertain. V was shortened by 3 bases and J by 1 base, with 1 base between the two germline ends. The germline CDR1 and CDR2 sequences are SQVTM and ANQGSEA. The length of the CDR3 is 11 residues. The CDR3 reads CSVDSGNTIYF. CDR3 DNA sequence: TGCAGCGTTGATTCTGGAAACACCATATATTTT.

In its sample, this clonotype was seen many times. The chain links TRBV4-2 to TRBJ1-2; TRBD1 might be the D (5 bases). Between the trimmed V and J ends, which lost 0 bases and 6 bases, there was a span of 14 bases. CDR3 length equals 15 residues. The germline V gene encodes CDR1 LGHNA and CDR2 YNFKEQ. As DNA, the CDR3 is TGTGCCAGCAGCCAAGATCCGACAGCCCCGGATGGCTACACCTTC. Encoded protein: CASSQDPTAPDGYTF.

The chain is built from TRBV20-1 and TRBJ2-7, with TRBD1 matching over 9 bases. This CDR3 has 15 residues. Germline CDR1 and CDR2: DFQATT and SNEGSKA (reference sequence). V lost 0 bases, J lost 1 base, and 4 bases stayed unmatched. The CDR3 sequence is CSAREGGQGSYEQYF. CDR3 DNA: TGCAGTGCTAGAGAAGGGGGACAGGGTTCCTACGAGCAGTACTTC.

V and J are TRBV2 and TRBJ1-1; the match to TRBD1 covers 8 bases. The CDR3 is made up of 17 amino acids. V lost 2 bases and J lost 5; bases outside the gene matches: 13. The germline V gene encodes CDR1 SNHLY and CDR2 FYNNEI. The CDR3, as DNA: TGTGCCAGCAGTGAAATGGGGGTACGCAGGGGGCGTACTGAAGCTTTCTTT. Translation: CASSEMGVRRGRTEAFF.

This clonotype has at least ten counts. This chain uses TRBV29-1 with TRBJ1-1, with D uncertain. This CDR3 spans 12 amino acids. Germline V gene sequence: CDR1 SQVTM, CDR2 ANQGSEA. Trimming took off 7 bases at V and 7 bases at J, with 16 bases between the two ends. CDR3 DNA: TGCAGCGCCGATCCCCGTGGAGTTGAAGCTTTCTTT. Translating it yields CSADPRGVEAFF.

The CDR3 spells CSVEFWPGSTGELFF. DNA for the CDR3: TGCAGCGTTGAATTTTGGCCGGGATCCACCGGGGAGCTGTTTTTT. V gene TRBV29-1 combines with J gene TRBJ2-2; TRBD2 is a possible D gene (5 bases). The CDR3 covers 15 residues. Germline CDR1 and CDR2: SQVTM and ANQGSEA. V was shortened by 2 bases and J by 4 bases, with 14 bases between the two germline ends.

In nucleotides, the CDR3 is TGCAGTGCTAGGCTACTAGCGGGAGGGCCAAACTACGAGCAGTACTTC. Translating gives CSARLLAGGPNYEQYF. J is TRBJ2-7 and V is TRBV20-1; 13 positions agree with TRBD2. Germline lookup yields CDR1 DFQATT and CDR2 SNEGSKA (reference sequence). V lost 3 bases and J lost 3; bases outside the gene matches: 8. CDR3 length: 16 amino acids.

This clonotype was detected only a few times. The rearrangement uses TRBV6-4 and TRBJ1-2; unclear D gene. CDR3 size: 12 residues. Germline CDR1 and CDR2: MRHNA and SNTAGT. Trimming shortened V by 2 bases and J by 4 bases, and 5 bases separated the two germline ends. CDR3 loop: CASSDGRYGYTF. CDR3 coding DNA: TGTGCCAGCAGTGACGGCCGCTATGGCTACACCTTC.

In this sample, this clonotype turned up a few times. This chain connects TRBV20-1 to TRBJ2-1; D remains unclear. The germline gives CDR1 DFQATT, CDR2 SNEGSKA (reference sequence). The CDR3 spans 11 residues. The V end was cut by 3 bases, the J end by 5 bases, with 5 bases between. The CDR3 sequence is CSARGHNEQFF. The CDR3 DNA reads TGCAGTGCTAGGGGTCACAATGAGCAGTTCTTC.

The gene calls are TRBV7-3 and TRBJ2-5; D gene ambiguous. Germline CDR1 SGHTA, CDR2 FQGTGA. CDR3 length equals 13 residues. The ends were cut back, 1 base at V and 4 bases at J, with 7 bases in the middle. Here the CDR3 reads CASSLKVGETQYF. DNA for the CDR3: TGTGCCAGCAGCTTAAAAGTAGGAGAGACCCAGTACTTC.

In its sample, this clonotype was seen a few times. This chain joins TRBV13 and TRBJ2-7, with D perhaps matching TRBD1 (6 bases). CDR1 is PRHDT and CDR2 is FYEKMQ in the germline V gene (reference sequence). The CDR3 totals 12 residues. Trimming removed 10 bases from V and 7 bases from J, with 17 bases in between. CDR3: CATPGQRREQYF. The CDR3 DNA reads as TGTGCCACACCGGGACAAAGACGAGAGCAGTACTTC.

At least ten counts were recorded for this clonotype. The rearrangement joins TRBV3-1 to TRBJ2-1; 11 bases are shared with TRBD2. Trimming cost V 2 bases and J 8 bases; bases outside gene matches: 8. The CDR3 is 16 residues long. Germline V lookup: CDR1 LGHDT, CDR2 YNNKEL (reference sequence). The CDR3 DNA reads TGTGCCAGCAGCCAACCGCCTAGCGGGAGGTTATATGAGCAGTTCTTC. Its translation is CASSQPPSGRLYEQFF.

The chain employs TRBV29-1 and TRBJ1-1, with D possibly TRBD1 on 6 matching bases. This CDR3 spans 12 amino acids. Germline V gene data show CDR1 as SQVTM and CDR2 as ANQGSEA. V gave up 5 bases and J gave up 7 bases, with 14 bases separating them. The CDR3 sequence is CSVIGQSYEAFF. CDR3 in DNA: TGCAGCGTTATTGGACAGTCTTATGAAGCTTTCTTT.

Only a few counts were recorded for this clonotype. The J gene is TRBJ1-1, the V gene TRBV7-9; D possibly corresponds to TRBD1 (6 bases). The V gene's germline CDR1 is SEHNR and CDR2 FQNEAQ (reference sequence). Trimming cost V 3 bases and J 0 bases, with 11 bases left between them. The CDR3 has 15 residues. The CDR3 protein is CASSFSGHMNTEAFF. CDR3 DNA: TGTGCCAGCAGCTTCTCGGGACACATGAACACTGAAGCTTTCTTT.

At least ten counts were recorded for this clonotype. The chain employs TRBV18 and TRBJ2-7; tentative D call: TRBD2 (6 bases). Germline values: CDR1 KGHSH, CDR2 LQKENI. V lost 0 bases to trimming and J lost 0 bases, with 12 bases between them. The CDR3 has 16 residues. The CDR3 sequence is CASSPPEGPASYEQYF. The CDR3, as DNA: TGTGCCAGCTCACCACCGGAGGGTCCTGCCTCCTACGAGCAGTACTTC.